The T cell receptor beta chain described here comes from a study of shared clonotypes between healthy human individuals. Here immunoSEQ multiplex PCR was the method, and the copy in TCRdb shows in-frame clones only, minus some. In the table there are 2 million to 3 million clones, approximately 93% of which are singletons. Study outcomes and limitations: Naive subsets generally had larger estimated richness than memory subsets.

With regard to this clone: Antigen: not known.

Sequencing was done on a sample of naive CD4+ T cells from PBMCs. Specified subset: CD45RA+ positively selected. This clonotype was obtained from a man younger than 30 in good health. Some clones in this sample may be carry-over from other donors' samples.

The CDR3 DNA reads TGTGCCAGTAGTATAGCTCCCCTAGCGGGAGGTTTAGATACGCAGTATTTT. Translation gives CASSIAPLAGGLDTQYF. The V and J genes are TRBV19 and TRBJ2-3; 11 bases agree with TRBD2. The CDR3 sequence is 17 residues long. The germline V gene has CDR1 LNHDA and CDR2 SQIVND (reference sequence). V lost 1 base and J lost 5; bases outside the gene matches: 8.